Listed below are T cell receptor beta chains from one sample, sequenced in a study of blood T cell repertoires in COVID-19. Generated by immunoSEQ multiplex PCR, the TCRdb table keeps only in-frame clones and is missing some. Of about 69,000 clones listed, 60% to 85% are singletons. The sequenced sample was peripheral blood. These receptor sequences come from a man in his fifties or sixties with acute or convalescent COVID-19. Both conserved end residues are part of each CDR3. D genes are given only for firm matches. The size field is filled for only some rows; it gives once, few, many or a size class.

TRBV5-1	TRBJ1-1	.	.	TGCGCCAGCAGCTATCGGGGTAACACTGAAGCTTTCTTT	CASSYRGNTEAFF
TRBV11-2	TRBJ2-7	.	.	TGTGCCAGCAGCTTACAGACAGCCTACGAGCAGTACTTC	CASSLQTAYEQYF
TRBV4-3	TRBJ2-2	.	.	TGCGCCAGCAGCCTTGGTGCGGGGGCCCAAAACACCGGGGAGCTGTTTTTT	CASSLGAGAQNTGELFF
TRBV4-3	TRBJ2-7	.	.	TGCGCCAGCAGCCACCCTAGCGCTCGCGAGCAGTACTTC	CASSHPSAREQYF
TRBV5-8	TRBJ1-1	.	TRBD1	TGTGCCAGCAGACTGGGACAGTATTTGTCGGACACTGAAGCTTTCTTT	CASRLGQYLSDTEAFF
TRBV14	TRBJ1-1	.	TRBD1	TGTGCCAGCAGCCAAGCGGGGACAGGGCTTACAAACACTGAAGCTTTCTTT	CASSQAGTGLTNTEAFF
TRBV5-5	TRBJ1-3	.	TRBD1	TGTGCCAGCAGCGGGGATACAGGGGGCGTCGGAAACACCATATATTTT	CASSGDTGGVGNTIYF
TRBV6-5	TRBJ2-1	.	.	TGTGCCAGCAGTCCCCTGTGGCCAGGAGGCAATGAGCAGTTCTTC	CASSPLWPGGNEQFF
TRBV5-1	TRBJ2-7	.	TRBD2	TGCGCCAGCAGCCCTGGCGGGGGTGGCTACGAGCAGTACTTC	CASSPGGGGYEQYF
TRBV12-3/TRBV12-4	TRBJ1-4	.	.	TGTGCCAGCAGTTTACGCGGGGAAAAACTGTTTTTT	CASSLRGEKLFF
TRBV5-1	TRBJ1-1	few	TRBD1	TGCGCCAGCAGCGCCCGGAGAACTACAGGGGGCGACGATCCCTTTGAAGCTTTCTTT	CASSARRTTGGDDPFEAFF
TRBV5-1	TRBJ2-7	.	TRBD1	TGCGCCAGCAGTCACCGGGACAGGGCCTCCTACGAGCAGTACTTC	CASSHRDRASYEQYF
TRBV5-1	TRBJ2-2	.	TRBD2	TGCGCCAGCAGCTGGGGACTAGCGGGGGAGTCGGGGGAGCTGTTTTTT	CASSWGLAGESGELFF
TRBV2	TRBJ1-6	.	TRBD1	TGTGCCAGCACCATCTCGACAGGGGTGCGGAATTCACCCCTCCACTTT	CASTISTGVRNSPLHF
TRBV3-1/TRBV3-2	TRBJ2-2	.	TRBD1	TGTGCCAGCAGCCAAGAACCCCCTTGGGGACAGGGGGCCGCCGGGGAGCTGTTTTTT	CASSQEPPWGQGAAGELFF
TRBV30	TRBJ1-1	.	TRBD1	TGTGCCTGGAGACGCTTGGGACAGGGGATCACTGAAGCTTTCTTT	CAWRRLGQGITEAFF
TRBV6-5	TRBJ1-1	.	.	TGTGCCAGCAGAAAAACCAGGGGAGACACTGAAGCTTTCTTT	CASRKTRGDTEAFF
TRBV29-1	TRBJ2-3	.	TRBD2	TGCAGCTTAAGCGGGGGAGGGGGGGCAGATACGCAGTATTTT	CSLSGGGGADTQYF
TRBV2	TRBJ1-4	.	.	TGTGCCAGCAGTGAGGAGGGTGGAGGAAAACTGTTTTTT	CASSEEGGGKLFF
TRBV29-1	TRBJ1-5	.	.	TGCAGCGTTGGGGGAGGAACGCGTAGCAATCAGCCCCAGCATTTT	CSVGGGTRSNQPQHF
TRBV11-3	TRBJ2-1	few	.	TGTGCCAGCAGCCGTGGGGGGACTTACAATGAGCAGTTCTTC	CASSRGGTYNEQFF
TRBV7-9	TRBJ1-5	.	TRBD1	TGTGCCAGCAGCTTAGGTAGGGACAGGCAGCCCCAGCATTTT	CASSLGRDRQPQHF
TRBV4-3	TRBJ1-6	.	.	TGCGCCAGCAGCCAGGTTAAAGGGACAAGGCAAAATTCACCCCTCCACTTT	CASSQVKGTRQNSPLHF
TRBV19	TRBJ1-5	.	TRBD1	TGTGCCAGTCTAGAGGACGGCAGGGGGCGTAATCAGCCCCAGCATTTT	CASLEDGRGRNQPQHF
TRBV6-5	TRBJ2-1	.	.	TGTGCCAGCAGTTACGGGGGGAAAGGGAATGAGCAGTTCTTC	CASSYGGKGNEQFF
TRBV5-1	TRBJ1-2	once	TRBD1	TGCGCCAGCAGCGATGTCCCGGGACAGGTACTCTATGGCTACACCTTC	CASSDVPGQVLYGYTF
TRBV9	TRBJ1-2	.	.	TGTGCCAGCAGCGTAGAAGGAGGAGGCTATCCCTATGGCTACACCTTC	CASSVEGGGYPYGYTF